Shown below are 28 T cell receptor beta chains from a single sample sequenced in a study of shared clonotypes between healthy human individuals. Profiling relied on immunoSEQ multiplex PCR, and the TCRdb table lists in-frame clones only, not all of them. The repertoire includes 450,000 to 650,000 clones, around 78% of them detected once, and 9.5% to 15% sits in the top ten. Sequencing was carried out using PBMCs. The source is a woman between 40 and 50 years old in good health. Some clones in this sample may be carry-over from other donors' samples.

The chain joins TRBV5-1 to TRBJ2-2; 10 nucleotides match TRBD1. Germline trimming cut 7 bases from V and 5 bases from J; bases unmatched to any gene: 8. The CDR3 is 15 residues long. Germline assignment: CDR1 SGHRS and CDR2 YFSETQ. CDR3 nucleotides: TGCGCCAGCTTATGGGGGACAGGGGATACCGGGGAGCTGTTTTTT. Protein: CASLWGTGDTGELFF.

The chain employs TRBV6-1 and TRBJ1-4; unclear D gene. The V and J ends lost 3 bases and 11 bases respectively, with 16 bases between them. Germline V CDR1 and CDR2: MNHNS, SASEGT. CDR3 length: 14 residues. CDR3 region: CASSDGGIGWKLFF. In DNA form, the CDR3 reads TGTGCCAGCAGTGATGGCGGCATAGGGTGGAAACTGTTTTTT.

The gene calls are TRBV28 and TRBJ2-7, with D perhaps matching TRBD2 (6 bases). Trimming removed 1 base from V and 7 bases from J, with 14 bases in between. Germline V lookup: CDR1 MDHEN, CDR2 SYDVKM. The CDR3 spans 14 residues. The CDR3 DNA reads as TGTGCCAGCAGTTTATCTGGCGGGAAGTATGAGCAGTACTTC. It encodes CASSLSGGKYEQYF.

This chain uses TRBV28 with TRBJ2-7; a possible D gene is TRBD2 (6 bases). Germline CDR1 and CDR2: MDHEN and SYDVKM. CDR3 size: 14 residues. V gave up 5 bases and J gave up 7 bases, with 18 bases separating them. Written as DNA, the CDR3 is TGTGCCAGCAGTAACCTAGCGTCTATAAGAGAGCAGTACTTC. This sequence encodes CASSNLASIREQYF.

The chain has TRBV19 and TRBJ2-2, with TRBD2 matching 10 bases. CDR1 is LNHDA and CDR2 is SQIVND in the germline V gene (reference sequence). The CDR3 sequence is 16 residues long. V lost 7 bases and J lost 3; bases outside the gene matches: 8. The DNA of the CDR3 is TGTGCCAGTATAGCTAGCGGGAGTTGGTACACCGGGGAGCTGTTTTTT. Its protein is CASIASGSWYTGELFF.

The chain links TRBV27 to TRBJ2-5, with D unresolved. The CDR3 has 13 residues. CDR1 is MNHEY and CDR2 is SMNVEV in the germline V gene (reference sequence). V was pared by 5 bases and J by 1 base, with 8 bases between. The CDR3 loop is CASSLGIQETQYF. DNA of the CDR3: TGTGCCAGCAGTCTAGGGATCCAAGAGACCCAGTACTTC.

With regard to this clone: A single base separates this from a much larger clone, so it may be a read error. This sample includes further DNA sequences coding for the same CDR3. The J gene is TRBJ2-1, the V gene TRBV25-1; tentative D call: TRBD1 (6 bases). V lost 3 bases, J lost 4 bases, and 16 bases lay in between. CDR1 and CDR2 from the germline V gene are MGHDK and SYGVNS. This CDR3 region has 16 residues. This CDR3 reads CASSEHRDQTYNEQFF. The DNA of the CDR3 is TGTGCCAGCAGTGAGCACAGGGACCAAACGTACAATGAGCAGTTCTTC.

The chain links TRBV4-1 to TRBJ2-6; D perhaps matches TRBD1 (6 bases). Germline V gene data show CDR1 as MGHRA and CDR2 as YSYEKL. This CDR3 is built from 16 residues. Trimming stripped 2 bases from V and 2 bases from J, with 10 bases between. The CDR3: CASSQFTGTGANVLTF. The DNA of the CDR3 is TGCGCCAGCAGCCAATTTACAGGGACTGGGGCCAACGTCCTGACTTTC.

This clone was found a few times. The rearrangement uses TRBV5-1 and TRBJ2-5; 12 bases are shared with TRBD2. This CDR3 has 16 amino acids. The ends lost 1 base at V and 5 bases at J; junction bases unmatched: 6. Germline loops: CDR1 SGHRS, CDR2 YFSETQ. The CDR3 region is CASSLLLAGGEETQYF. CDR3 nucleotides: TGCGCCAGCAGCTTGCTGCTAGCGGGAGGGGAGGAGACCCAGTACTTC.

This clone appeared a single time. A much larger clone sits a single nucleotide away, making a read error possible. CDR3 bases: TGTGCTAGTGGTTTGGGGTCGAACACAGATACGCAGTATTTT. Its translation: CASGLGSNTDTQYF. The chain joins TRBV12-5 to TRBJ2-3, with no clear D. The CDR3 totals 14 residues. Trimming shortened V by 1 base and J by 2 bases, and 7 bases separated the two germline ends. The germline gives CDR1 LGHNT, CDR2 FRNRAP.

A single count supports this clone. A read error is the likely source, as a far larger clone sits one nucleotide away. The chain links TRBV4-1 to TRBJ2-7; D unclear. The CDR3 is 16 residues long. With 0 bases removed from V and 6 bases from J, the gap between germline ends came to 18 bases. Per germline, CDR1 MGHRA and CDR2 YSYEKL. DNA for the CDR3: TGCGCCAGCAGCCAAGACTCAAGGACGCAGAAGGGCGAGCAGTACTTC. Translating gives CASSQDSRTQKGEQYF.

The chain has TRBV7-2 and TRBJ2-5; 10 nucleotides line up with TRBD2. CDR3 length: 16 residues. With 2 bases clipped from V and 1 base from J, the junction kept 4 bases outside the gene matches. Germline CDR1 is SGHTA and CDR2 is FQGNSA. CDR3 nucleotides: TGTGCCAGCAGCTTACTCGCTAGCGGGGGCCAAGAGACCCAGTACTTC. Amino acids: CASSLLASGGQETQYF.

A note on this clone: This may come from a read error, since a much larger clone is one base off. This CDR3 is also generated by other DNA sequences in the sample. J is TRBJ2-3 and V is TRBV30; D uncertain. The CDR3 has 12 residues. V lost 0 bases to trimming and J lost 0 bases, with 1 base between them. CDR1 is GTSNPN, CDR2 SVGIG, per germline (reference sequence). CDR3 loop: CAWSVSTDTQYF. The CDR3 nucleotides are TGTGCCTGGAGTGTCAGCACAGATACGCAGTATTTT.

The rearrangement joins TRBV29-1 to TRBJ1-1; D not resolved. Looked up from germline, CDR1 is SQVTM and CDR2 is ANQGSEA. This CDR3 region has 13 residues. V lost 2 bases to trimming and J lost 0 bases, with 7 bases between them. The CDR3 loop is CSVELRMNTEAFF. CDR3 bases: TGCAGCGTTGAACTACGGATGAACACTGAAGCTTTCTTT. Full variable domain (outside the CDR3, taken from reference TRBV29-1 and TRBJ1-1): SAVISQKPSRDICQRGTSLTIQCQVDSQVTMMFWYRQQPGQSLTLIATANQGSEATYESGFVIDKFPISRPNLTFSTLTVSNMSPEDSSIYLCSVELRMNTEAFFGQGTRLTVV.

This clone was observed a handful of times. The V gene is TRBV4-2, the J gene TRBJ1-4; TRBD1 might be the D (5 bases). Germline V lookup: CDR1 LGHNA, CDR2 YNFKEQ. There are 14 residues in the CDR3. V was trimmed by 1 base and J by 7 bases, leaving 10 bases between them. The DNA for the CDR3 is TGTGCCAGCAGCCAAGGTCAGGGAATTGAAAAACTGTTTTTT. Translating gives CASSQGQGIEKLFF.

This rearrangement joins TRBV13 to TRBJ1-4; TRBD1 matches 11 bases. Trimming at V came to 5 bases and at J to 5 bases, leaving 13 bases not matched to a gene. Germline V gene sequence: CDR1 PRHDT, CDR2 FYEKMQ (reference sequence). The CDR3 totals 18 residues. This CDR3 reads CASSLRAGTGGSNEKLFF. The DNA for the CDR3 is TGTGCCAGCAGCCTACGCGCCGGGACAGGGGGTTCGAATGAAAAACTGTTTTTT.

The chain uses TRBV4-1 and TRBJ1-5, with D possibly TRBD1 on 5 matching bases. CDR1 and CDR2 (germline): MGHRA, YSYEKL. The CDR3 runs to 16 residues. The ends were cut back, 1 base at V and 6 bases at J, with 16 bases in the middle. DNA of the CDR3: TGCGCCAGCAGCCAAGTTACGGCAGGGAGTGGTCAGCCCCAGCATTTT. Translated, it gives CASSQVTAGSGQPQHF.

This chain uses TRBV7-3 with TRBJ2-2; 7 nucleotides match TRBD1. Germline V gives CDR1 SGHTA, CDR2 FQGTGA. CDR3 length: 13 amino acids. V lost 5 bases and J lost 7; bases outside the gene matches: 4. The CDR3 DNA sequence: TGTGCCAGCAGCCCACGGACAGGCGGGGAGCTGTTTTTT. It translates to CASSPRTGGELFF.

As regards this clone: Lacking the conserved final phenylalanine or tryptophan, this CDR3 likely reflects a read error. This rearrangement joins TRBV30 to TRBJ1-2; no reliable D call. CDR1 is GTSNPN, CDR2 SVGIG, per germline (reference sequence). The CDR3 contains 12 residues. Trimming took off 3 bases at V and 5 bases at J, with 10 bases between the two ends. CDR3 sequence: CAWRPEAYGYTL. The CDR3 DNA sequence: TGTGCCTGGAGACCGGAGGCGTATGGCTACACCCTC.

DNA for the CDR3: TGTGCCAGCAGTTTCTCAACTAGCGGGAGCCTCGATACGCAGTATTTT. Translating it yields CASSFSTSGSLDTQYF. The J gene is TRBJ2-3, the V gene TRBV28; 11 bases agree with TRBD2. This CDR3 has 16 residues. Germline trimming cut 3 bases from V and 6 bases from J; bases unmatched to any gene: 8. Germline CDR1 MDHEN, CDR2 SYDVKM. Full variable domain (outside the CDR3, taken from reference TRBV28 and TRBJ2-3): DVKVTQSSRYLVKRTGEKVFLECVQDMDHENMFWYRQDPGLGLRLIYFSYDVKMKEKGDIPEGYSVSREKKERFSLILESASTNQTSMYLCASSFSTSGSLDTQYFGPGTRLTVL.

The chain uses TRBV6-6 and TRBJ2-7; 9 nucleotides align to TRBD1. V trimming: 6 bases; J trimming: 5 bases; junction bases outside the gene matches: 8. From germline, CDR1 is MNHNY and CDR2 SVGAGI (reference sequence). CDR3 size: 14 residues. The CDR3 is CASRWADRGNEQYF. In DNA, the CDR3 is TGTGCCAGCAGGTGGGCGGACAGGGGCAACGAGCAGTACTTC.

The chain is built from TRBV5-1 and TRBJ2-7; D call uncertain. The V gene's germline CDR1 is SGHRS and CDR2 YFSETQ. The length of the CDR3 is 14 residues. The V gene lost 1 base and the J gene lost 2 bases, with 10 bases spanning the gap. The CDR3 protein is CASSLMRDPYEQYF. The CDR3 DNA follows: TGCGCCAGCAGCTTGATGAGAGACCCCTACGAGCAGTACTTC.

This chain joins TRBV27 and TRBJ2-2; tentative D call: TRBD2 (6 bases). Germline assignment: CDR1 MNHEY and CDR2 SMNVEV (reference sequence). There are 14 residues in the CDR3. V shed 4 bases and J shed 0 bases, with 6 bases lying between them. CDR3 sequence: CASSSSANTGELFF. The CDR3 DNA reads as TGTGCCAGCAGTTCTAGCGCGAACACCGGGGAGCTGTTTTTT.

The chain carries TRBV30 and TRBJ1-1; D is unclear. The CDR3 runs 11 residues. Trimming removed 2 bases at V and 5 bases at J, with 6 bases between. The germline CDR1 and CDR2 sequences are GTSNPN and SVGIG (reference sequence). CDR3 coding DNA: TGTGCCTGGAGTTCGTGGACTGAAGCTTTCTTT. Protein: CAWSSWTEAFF.

In DNA, the CDR3 is TGTGCCACCAGCAGAGGAGGGGGCGGGCACCCGAACACCGGGGAGCTGTTTTTT. Residues: CATSRGGGGHPNTGELFF. V usage is TRBV15 and J usage is TRBJ2-2; 7 positions agree with TRBD1. CDR1 is LNHNV, CDR2 YYDKDF, per germline (reference sequence). V shed 1 base and J 0 bases; nucleotides not matched to a gene: 8. The CDR3 loop spans 18 amino acids.

For this clone: This could be a read error, since a much larger clone is one nucleotide away. Since the CDR3 does not end with the conserved phenylalanine or tryptophan, this likely comes from a read error. The chain has TRBV28 and TRBJ1-5; unclear D gene. V lost 3 bases to trimming and J lost 4 bases, with 16 bases between them. The germline V gene has CDR1 MDHEN and CDR2 SYDVKM. This CDR3 has 16 residues. CDR3: CASSLTSRIPNQPQHI. The CDR3 DNA is TGTGCCAGCAGTTTGACCAGCCGCATCCCAAATCAGCCCCAGCATATT.

The CDR3 sequence is CASRQTGVVYGYTF. For the CDR3, the DNA is TGTGCCAGCAGGCAGACAGGGGTGGTCTATGGCTACACCTTC. The chain couples TRBV7-9 to TRBJ1-2; 8 positions match TRBD1. V shed 6 bases and J 4 bases; nucleotides not matched to a gene: 7. Germline V gene data show CDR1 as SEHNR and CDR2 as FQNEAQ (reference sequence). This CDR3 comprises 14 residues.

The chain couples TRBV7-8 to TRBJ1-3, with 7 bases lining up with TRBD1. Germline V lookup: CDR1 SGHVS, CDR2 FQNEAQ. This CDR3 is 16 amino acids long. Trimming took 2 bases from V and 6 from J; bases not matched to a gene: 10. The CDR3 DNA is TGTGCCAGCAGCTTACCCGCAGGGGGATTGGAAAACACCATATATTTT. Encoded protein: CASSLPAGGLENTIYF. Variable domain in full (rest from reference TRBV7-8 and TRBJ1-3): GAGVSQSPRYKVAKRGQDVALRCDPISGHVSLFWYQQALGQGPEFLTYFQNEAQLDKSGLPSDRFFAERPEGSVSTLKIQRTQQEDSAVYLCASSLPAGGLENTIYFGEGSWLTVV.